The rows below give T cell receptor beta chains drawn from one sample of a study of graft-versus-host responses after intestinal transplantation. Measured with immunoSEQ multiplex PCR; TCRdb has only the in-frame clones, and not every one. The sample carries about 57,000 clones, about 90% recorded once. Source: PBMCs, taken 26 days after transplant. Receptors originate from a human patient who received an intestinal transplant, so some T cells may come from the graft donor. The CDR3 runs from the conserved cysteine through the conserved F or W. Fields, in order: V gene, CDR3 protein.

V: TRBV7-6; CDR3: CASSTERGGQETQYF
V: TRBV2; CDR3: CASSDTGDEQFF
V: TRBV4-2; CDR3: CASSQDRTSAYNEQFF
V: TRBV5-1; CDR3: CASSSGQGVSYEQYF
V: TRBV7-9; CDR3: CASSSDRENYGYTF
V: TRBV19; CDR3: CASSIAEQGVIEFF
V: TRBV6-1; CDR3: CASSEARGGTVDTQYF
V: TRBV5-5; CDR3: CASTDGVYGYTF
V: TRBV7-9; CDR3: CASSFPTSGNEQFF
V: TRBV5-4; CDR3: CASSRRESYEQYF
V: TRBV2; CDR3: CASTPEEGLSYNEQFF
V: TRBV27; CDR3: CASRIAGSGANVLTF